Described below is a single TCR beta chain sequence and its context. This entry belongs to a study of human T cells and chemical hapten exposure. The library attached unique molecular identifiers to individual cDNA molecules. MiXCR was run by TCRdb on the RACE reads, yielding one entry per CDR3 protein. The table records around 99,000 distinct CDR3 sequences, under 15% of them present only once. Germline V CDR1 and CDR2: MNHNY, SVGAGI (reference sequence). With 7 bases clipped from V and 13 bases from J, the junction kept 19 bases outside the gene matches. The CDR3 consists of 16 residues. Time point here: patch test 1, 2 weeks after DPC sensitization. Sample treatment: therapeutic diphenylcyclopropenone sensitization with weekly scalp DPC. Patches went on only after blood had been drawn each time. People who gave samples had alopecia, were 18 to 70 years old, and were suitable for DPC.

The sample was whole blood, taken in connection with sensitization to the hapten diphenylcyclopropenone (DPC). The TCR sequence derives from a woman aged 40 to 55 with alopecia areata. Some clones in this sample may be carry-over from other donors' samples. The J gene is TRBJ2-1, the V gene TRBV6-6; the match to TRBD2 covers 10 bases. CDR3 nucleotides: TGTGCCAGCACCGGGGGGGATTCCGGGACTAGCGTCATTCAGTTCTTC. Protein product: CASTGGDSGTSVIQFF.